This TCR beta chain was identified in a study of shared clonotypes between healthy human individuals. Study-level results: Across subsets, estimated richness was generally greater for naive than for memory populations.

The DNA input per sorted-subset replicate PCR was 200 ng, corresponding to roughly 31,000 T cell genomes. Libraries were prepared by immunoSEQ multiplex PCR; TCRdb keeps only in-frame clonotypes and omits some of them. The top ten hold 0.1% to 0.15% of the sample, which has approximately 2.4 million clones, 95% seen once. CDR1 and CDR2 from the germline V gene are ENHRY and SYGVKD. This CDR3 comprises 17 residues. The V gene end was trimmed by 10 bases and the J gene end by 0 bases; junction bases not matched to a gene: 8. The study separated CD4+ cells into CD45RA+ naive and CD45RA-negative memory subsets. Regarding this clone: Its cognate antigen is unknown.

Sequences were obtained from naive CD4+ T cells sorted from blood. Subset in this sample: CD45RA+ positively selected. V and J are TRBV10-3 and TRBJ2-1; 14 bases match TRBD2. This TCR came from a man in his late teens or twenties in good health. CDR3 in DNA: TGTGCCACCGGACTAGCGGGAGGCCCGAGCTCCTACAATGAGCAGTTCTTC. Its translation is CATGLAGGPSSYNEQFF.